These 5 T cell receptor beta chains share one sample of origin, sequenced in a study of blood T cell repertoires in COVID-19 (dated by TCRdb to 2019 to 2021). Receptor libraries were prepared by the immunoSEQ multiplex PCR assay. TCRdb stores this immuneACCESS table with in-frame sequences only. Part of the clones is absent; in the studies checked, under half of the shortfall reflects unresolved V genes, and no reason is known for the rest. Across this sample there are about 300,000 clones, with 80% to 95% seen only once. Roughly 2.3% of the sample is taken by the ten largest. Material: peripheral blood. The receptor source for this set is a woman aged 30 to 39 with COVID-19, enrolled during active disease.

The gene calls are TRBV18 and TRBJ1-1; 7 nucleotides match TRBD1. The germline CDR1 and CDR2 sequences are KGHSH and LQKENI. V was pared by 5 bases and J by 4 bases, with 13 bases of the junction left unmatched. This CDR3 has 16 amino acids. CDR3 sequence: CASSSQQGLGVTEAFF. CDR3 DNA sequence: TGTGCCAGCTCATCTCAACAGGGGTTGGGTGTCACTGAAGCTTTCTTT.

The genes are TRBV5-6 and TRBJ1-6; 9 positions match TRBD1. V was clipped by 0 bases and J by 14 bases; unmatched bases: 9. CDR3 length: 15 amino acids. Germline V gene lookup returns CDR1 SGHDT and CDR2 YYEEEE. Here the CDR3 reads CASSLGGQGILALHF. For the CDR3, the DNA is TGTGCCAGCAGCTTGGGCGGACAGGGGATTTTGGCCCTCCACTTT.

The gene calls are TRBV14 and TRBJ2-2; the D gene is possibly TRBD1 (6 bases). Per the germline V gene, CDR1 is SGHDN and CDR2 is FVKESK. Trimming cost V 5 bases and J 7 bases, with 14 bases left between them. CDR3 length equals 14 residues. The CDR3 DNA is TGTGCCAGCAGCTCCAGGGGAACCGGCGGGGAGCTGTTTTTT. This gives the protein CASSSRGTGGELFF.

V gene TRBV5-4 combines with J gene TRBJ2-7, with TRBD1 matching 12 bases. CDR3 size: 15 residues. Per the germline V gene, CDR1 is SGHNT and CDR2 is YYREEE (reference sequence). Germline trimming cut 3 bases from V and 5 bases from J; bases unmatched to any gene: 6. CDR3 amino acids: CASSYGDRGLDEQYF. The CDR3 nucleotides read TGTGCCAGCAGCTATGGGGACAGGGGGCTGGACGAGCAGTACTTC.

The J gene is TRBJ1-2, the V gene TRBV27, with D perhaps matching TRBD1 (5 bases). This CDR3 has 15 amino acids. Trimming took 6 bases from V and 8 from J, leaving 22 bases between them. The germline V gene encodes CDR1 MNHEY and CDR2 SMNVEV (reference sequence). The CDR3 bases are TGTGCCAGCAGCCACGATGGAGGGACGGCGAAAGGCTACACCTTC. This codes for CASSHDGGTAKGYTF.